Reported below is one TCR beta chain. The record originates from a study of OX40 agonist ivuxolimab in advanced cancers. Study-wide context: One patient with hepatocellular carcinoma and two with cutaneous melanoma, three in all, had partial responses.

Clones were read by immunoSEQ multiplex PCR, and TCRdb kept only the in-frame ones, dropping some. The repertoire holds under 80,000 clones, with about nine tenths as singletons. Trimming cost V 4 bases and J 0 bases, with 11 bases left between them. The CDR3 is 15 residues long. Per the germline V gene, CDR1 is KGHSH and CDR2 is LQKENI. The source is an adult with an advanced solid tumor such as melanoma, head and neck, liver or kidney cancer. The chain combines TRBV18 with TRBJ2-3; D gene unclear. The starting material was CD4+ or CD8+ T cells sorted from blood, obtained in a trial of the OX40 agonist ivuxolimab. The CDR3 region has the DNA TGTGCCAGCTCACTTGCAAGTTCTAGCACAGATACGCAGTATTTT. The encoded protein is CASSLASSSTDTQYF.